A single sample gave rise to the 13 T cell receptor beta chains below, sequenced in a study of CD8 T cells in Susac syndrome. cDNA came from roughly 0.47 to 1 ug RNA primed by random hexamers. One entry per CDR3 protein results from TCRdb running MiXCR on the immunoSEQ multiplex PCR reads. The sample holds about 190,000 distinct CDR3 sequences, 85% to 95% seen once. The material sequenced was CD4+ T cells from PBMCs. These receptors came from a human donor in good health.

This sequence joins TRBV29-1 and TRBJ2-2; 7 bases align to TRBD2. The germline V gene encodes CDR1 SQVTM and CDR2 ANQGSEA. The V gene end was trimmed by 6 bases and the J gene end by 3 bases; junction bases not matched to a gene: 10. CDR3 length: 15 amino acids. The CDR3 reads CSVPPGGWDTGELFF. In nucleotides, the CDR3 is TGCAGCGTCCCCCCCGGGGGGTGGGACACCGGGGAGCTGTTTTTT.

The chain has TRBV2 and TRBJ1-6, with D hard to call. Germline assignment: CDR1 SNHLY and CDR2 FYNNEI. The CDR3 runs to 14 residues. Trimming removed 3 bases from V and 5 bases from J, with 8 bases in between. The CDR3 sequence is CASSDRRDNSPLHF. The CDR3 DNA is TGTGCCAGCAGTGACCGGCGAGATAATTCACCCCTCCACTTT.

This chain connects TRBV11-2 to TRBJ1-1, with no clear D. This CDR3 spans 15 amino acids. V was pared by 5 bases and J by 1 base, with 14 bases between. Germline V CDR1 and CDR2: SGHAT, FQNNGV. As DNA, the CDR3 is TGTGCCAGCAGCCTGACGCCGTTCCCGAACACTGAAGCTTTCTTT. Translating gives CASSLTPFPNTEAFF.

The J gene is TRBJ2-6, the V gene TRBV27; TRBD1 aligns across 8 bases. Per germline, CDR1 MNHEY and CDR2 SMNVEV (reference sequence). The V and J ends lost 8 bases and 2 bases, in that order; junction bases with no gene match: 8. This CDR3 is 16 amino acids long. Written as DNA, the CDR3 is TGTGCCAGCTCACAGGGGGTCCCACCTGGGGCCAACGTCCTGACTTTC. This codes for CASSQGVPPGANVLTF.

The chain combines TRBV28 with TRBJ1-1; possibly TRBD1 for D (5 bases). The germline V and J ends were trimmed by 6 bases and 8 bases, with 13 bases remaining between them. Germline V gene lookup returns CDR1 MDHEN and CDR2 SYDVKM. CDR3 length: 12 amino acids. The CDR3 spells CASSPGREEAFF. For the CDR3, the DNA is TGTGCCAGCAGCCCGGGACGTGAAGAAGCTTTCTTT.

Only one count was recorded for this clonotype. The V call is TRBV30, the J call TRBJ1-1, with D unresolved. This CDR3 is 12 amino acids long. V lost 1 base and J lost 6, with 9 bases in between. Germline CDR1 GTSNPN, CDR2 SVGIG (reference sequence). The chain's CDR3 is CAWSDPQAEAFF. Here the CDR3 DNA reads TGTGCCTGGAGTGACCCCCAAGCTGAAGCTTTCTTT.

This chain connects TRBV19 to TRBJ1-5; unclear D gene. V was trimmed by 7 bases and J by 5 bases, leaving 9 bases between them. This CDR3 region has 12 residues. Germline-derived CDR1 and CDR2 are LNHDA and SQIVND (reference sequence). The CDR3 is CASTVGYQPQHF. The CDR3, as DNA: TGTGCCAGTACCGTCGGGTATCAGCCCCAGCATTTT.

This sequence joins TRBV20-1 and TRBJ1-1; a possible D gene is TRBD1 (6 bases). This CDR3 has 15 amino acids. CDR1 DFQATT and CDR2 SNEGSKA come from the germline V gene (reference sequence). V was trimmed by 3 bases and J by 1 base, leaving 15 bases between them. This chain's CDR3 is CSASRPQGQNTEAFF. DNA for the CDR3: TGCAGTGCTAGCCGCCCTCAGGGGCAGAACACTGAAGCTTTCTTT.

This clonotype was seen a single time. This sequence joins TRBV19 and TRBJ1-4; D might be TRBD1 (5 bases). This CDR3 contains 14 residues. Looked up from germline, CDR1 is LNHDA and CDR2 is SQIVND (reference sequence). Trimming cost V 2 bases and J 2 bases, with 6 bases left between them. The CDR3 region has the DNA TGTGCCAGTAGTATAAAGGGGACTAATGAAAAACTGTTTTTT. It encodes CASSIKGTNEKLFF.

The V and J genes are TRBV3-1 and TRBJ1-2; tentatively, D is TRBD1 (5 bases). CDR1 is LGHDT, CDR2 YNNKEL, per germline (reference sequence). Trimming left V 1 base short and J 0 bases short, with 15 bases between. The length of the CDR3 is 17 residues. The DNA of the CDR3 is TGTGCCAGCAGCCAAGTAAGGGGAGGGAATCCTAACTATGGCTACACCTTC. Amino acid sequence: CASSQVRGGNPNYGYTF.

This clonotype was found once. The gene calls are TRBV7-2 and TRBJ2-1; the match to TRBD2 covers 14 bases. The CDR3 covers 16 residues. V was pared by 6 bases and J by 7 bases, with 8 bases of the junction left unmatched. Germline CDR1 is SGHTA and CDR2 is FQGNSA. This CDR3 reads CASSSWTSGGINEQFF. DNA for the CDR3: TGTGCCAGCAGTTCCTGGACTAGCGGGGGGATAAATGAGCAGTTCTTC.

As DNA, the CDR3 is TGTGCCAGCAGCTTTATGGGCGGCTCCTACGAGCAGTACTTC. As protein: CASSFMGGSYEQYF. V is TRBV11-2 and J is TRBJ2-7, with D unclear. This CDR3 is built from 14 residues. Germline loops: CDR1 SGHAT, CDR2 FQNNGV. V was shortened by 3 bases and J by 0 bases, with 9 bases between the two germline ends.

J is TRBJ1-5 and V is TRBV20-1; D perhaps matches TRBD1 (6 bases). V was pared by 5 bases and J by 0 bases, with 17 bases between. Germline V lookup: CDR1 DFQATT, CDR2 SNEGSKA (reference sequence). The CDR3 has 16 residues. CDR3 sequence: CSAALGQPYSNQPQHF. The CDR3, as DNA: TGCAGTGCTGCCCTCGGACAGCCATATAGCAATCAGCCCCAGCATTTT.